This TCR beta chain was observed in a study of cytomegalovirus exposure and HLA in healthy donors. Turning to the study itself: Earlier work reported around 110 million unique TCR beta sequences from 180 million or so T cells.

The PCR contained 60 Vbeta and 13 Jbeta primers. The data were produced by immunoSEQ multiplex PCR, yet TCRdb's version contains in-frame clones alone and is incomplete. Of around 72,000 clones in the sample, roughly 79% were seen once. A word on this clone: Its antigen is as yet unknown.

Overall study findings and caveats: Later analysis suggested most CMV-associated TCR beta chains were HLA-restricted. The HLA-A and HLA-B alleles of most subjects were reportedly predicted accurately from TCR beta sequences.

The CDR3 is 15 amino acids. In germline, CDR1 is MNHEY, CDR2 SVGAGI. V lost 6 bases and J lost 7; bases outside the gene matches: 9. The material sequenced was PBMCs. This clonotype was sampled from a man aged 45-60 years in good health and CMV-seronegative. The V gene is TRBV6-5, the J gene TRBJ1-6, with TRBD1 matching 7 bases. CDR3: CASSPIRQGNSPLHF. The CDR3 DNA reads TGTGCCAGCAGCCCGATCAGACAGGGAAATTCACCCCTCCACTTT.